The 3 T cell receptor beta chains presented below share a single source sample, sequenced in a study of blood T cells in healthy people across ages. A second PCR, run for about 7 to 11 cycles, used a sample-barcoded 5' primer plus a J-beta primer mix. Using its own MiXCR run on the 5' RACE reads, TCRdb lists one record per CDR3 protein. The table records about 1,400,000 distinct CDR3 sequences, 42% of them present only once. Sequencing used blood. The receptors come from a woman between 18 and 29 years old in good health.

This clonotype was counted only a few times. The chain is built from TRBV29-1 and TRBJ1-4; 7 nucleotides line up with TRBD1. The trim removed 6 bases at V and 6 bases at J, leaving 4 bases unmatched. The germline gives CDR1 SQVTM, CDR2 ANQGSEA. This CDR3 spans 12 amino acids. CDR3 nucleotide sequence: TGCAGCGTCCGACAGGGATATGAAAAACTGTTTTTT. Its translation is CSVRQGYEKLFF.

This rearrangement joins TRBV9 to TRBJ1-6; D is possibly TRBD1 (6 bases). CDR1 is SGDLS and CDR2 is YYNGEE in the germline V gene. The V end lost 0 bases, the J end lost 11 bases, and 12 bases lay between the germline ends. The CDR3 has 14 residues. For the CDR3, the DNA is TGTGCCAGCAGCGTAGAGGACAGCTTAACACCCCTCCACTTT. This encodes CASSVEDSLTPLHF.

The rearrangement links TRBV10-3 to TRBJ2-3; D remains ambiguous. Germline lookup yields CDR1 ENHRY and CDR2 SYGVKD. V was clipped by 0 bases and J by 9 bases, with 19 bases between them. This CDR3 comprises 16 residues. The CDR3 region has the DNA TGTGCCATCAGTGAGTCAGGTACAGCCCCGGTCGGGACGCAGTATTTT. This translates into CAISESGTAPVGTQYF.